A single sample gave rise to the 8 T cell receptor beta chains below, sequenced in a study of control samples from healthy donors and cancer patients. The protocol was immunoSEQ multiplex PCR, while the TCRdb copy is restricted to in-frame clones and leaves out a portion. The repertoire holds 100,000 to 120,000 clones, with roughly 85% as singletons. Sequenced input: blood. The origin of the receptors is a woman in her 50s in good health.

A few counts support this clone. The CDR3 DNA reads TGTGCCAGCAGCTTGTTAGACACCGGATCCGATAATTCACCCCTCCACTTT. Protein: CASSLLDTGSDNSPLHF. The J gene is TRBJ1-6, the V gene TRBV7-9; D is ambiguous. Deletions cut 3 bases from V and 5 bases from J, with 17 bases between. The CDR3 has 17 residues. Germline CDR1 is SEHNR and CDR2 is FQNEAQ (reference sequence).

This clone was seen once. The J gene is TRBJ2-3, the V gene TRBV9, with 7 nucleotides matching TRBD2. CDR1 and CDR2 from the germline V gene are SGDLS and YYNGEE. CDR3 length: 14 residues. The V gene end was trimmed by 6 bases and the J gene end by 3 bases; junction bases not matched to a gene: 7. The CDR3 nucleotides are TGTGCCAGCACCCGAAGAGCGGGAACAGATACGCAGTATTTT. It codes for CASTRRAGTDTQYF.

This clone was seen only once. The CDR3 coding sequence is TGTGCCAGCAGTTTATCGAAACAGGGGGGCGACATTCAGTACTTC. It is translated as CASSLSKQGGDIQYF. The V call is TRBV27, the J call TRBJ2-4, with 8 bases matching TRBD1. The CDR3 contains 15 residues. The germline CDR1 and CDR2 sequences are MNHEY and SMNVEV (reference sequence). The trim removed 0 bases at V and 8 bases at J, leaving 6 bases unmatched.

The chain couples TRBV5-1 to TRBJ2-1, with 9 nucleotides matching TRBD1. The germline V gene encodes CDR1 SGHRS and CDR2 YFSETQ. The CDR3 is 15 amino acids. With 4 bases clipped from V and 6 bases from J, the junction kept 8 bases outside the gene matches. As DNA, the CDR3 is TGCGCCAGCAGCCCGGGACAGGGAGTTTTCAATGAGCAGTTCTTC. Translated: CASSPGQGVFNEQFF.

V and J are TRBV5-1 and TRBJ2-3; D might be TRBD1 or TRBD2, each matching 5 bases. CDR3 length: 15 residues. Germline V gene lookup returns CDR1 SGHRS and CDR2 YFSETQ. V lost 0 bases to trimming and J lost 2 bases, with 10 bases between them. The CDR3 region is CASSLGDGTTDTQYF. The CDR3 region has the DNA TGCGCCAGCAGCTTGGGGGACGGGACCACAGATACGCAGTATTTT.

Details on this clone: Other DNA sequences of this sample code for an identical CDR3. This chain links TRBV4-2 with TRBJ1-6; D may be TRBD1 (5 bases). Germline V gives CDR1 LGHNA, CDR2 YNFKEQ. CDR3 length: 16 amino acids. The germline V and J ends were trimmed by 1 base and 7 bases, with 14 bases remaining between them. CDR3 loop: CASSQGAPGPNSPLHF. CDR3 sequence (DNA): TGTGCCAGCAGCCAAGGGGCTCCAGGGCCAAATTCACCCCTCCACTTT.

This clone was observed once. The V and J genes are TRBV5-1 and TRBJ1-2, with D tentatively TRBD1 (6 bases). Deletions cut 0 bases from V and 0 bases from J, with 18 bases between. This CDR3 spans 18 amino acids. CDR1 SGHRS and CDR2 YFSETQ come from the germline V gene. The DNA of the CDR3 is TGCGCCAGCAGCTTGGCCTTCGACAGGACAACCACTAACTATGGCTACACCTTC. Protein sequence: CASSLAFDRTTTNYGYTF.

The chain combines TRBV24-1 with TRBJ2-5, with 8 nucleotides matching TRBD1. V shed 8 bases and J 5 bases; nucleotides not matched to a gene: 6. CDR1 KGHDR and CDR2 SFDVKD come from the germline V gene. CDR3 length equals 13 residues. The CDR3 loop reads CATNSRGLETQYF. Written as DNA, the CDR3 is TGTGCCACCAATAGCAGGGGGCTTGAGACCCAGTACTTC.